The T cell receptor beta chain described here comes from a study of T cell repertoires and HLA-DP antigens. Study background: Sorted CD137+CD4+ samples averaged approximately 200 ng DNA; pre-culture CD4+ samples, about 1,200 ng.

Comment on this clone: The antigen is unknown.

Amplification used primers for 54 TRBV and 13 TRBJ segments. The assay was immunoSEQ multiplex PCR, and TCRdb's table has in-frame clones only and misses some. The table lists over 100,000 clones, 80% to 95% of them singletons. Trimming removed 1 base from V and 2 bases from J; junction bases left unmatched: 7. In germline, CDR1 is MGHDK, CDR2 SYGVNS. This CDR3 region has 17 residues. The receptor's source is a woman between 18 and 30 years old in good health and CMV-seronegative. What was sequenced was CD4+ T cells from PBMCs. V gene TRBV25-1 combines with J gene TRBJ2-5; TRBD1 matches at 10 bases. CDR3 sequence reads: CASSESTGTGVQETQYF. In DNA, the CDR3 is TGTGCCAGCAGTGAATCCACCGGGACAGGGGTACAAGAGACCCAGTACTTC.